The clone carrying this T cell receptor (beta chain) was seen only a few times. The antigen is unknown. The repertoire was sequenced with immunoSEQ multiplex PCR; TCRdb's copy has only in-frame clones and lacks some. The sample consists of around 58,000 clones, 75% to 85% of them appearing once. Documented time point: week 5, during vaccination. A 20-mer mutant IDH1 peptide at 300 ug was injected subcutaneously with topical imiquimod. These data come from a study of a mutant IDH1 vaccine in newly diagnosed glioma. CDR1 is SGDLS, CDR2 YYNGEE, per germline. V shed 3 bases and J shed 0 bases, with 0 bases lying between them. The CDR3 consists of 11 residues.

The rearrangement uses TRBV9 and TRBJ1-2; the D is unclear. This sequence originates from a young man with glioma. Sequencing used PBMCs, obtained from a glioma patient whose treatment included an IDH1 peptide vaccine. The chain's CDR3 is CASSANYGYTF. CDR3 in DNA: TGTGCCAGCAGCGCTAACTATGGCTACACCTTC.